The 20 T cell receptor beta chains presented below share a single source sample, sequenced in a study of blood T cell repertoires in COVID-19. Repertoires were generated with immunoSEQ multiplex PCR, while TCRdb's copy carries only in-frame clones and drops some. Of under 300,000 clones in the sample, 70% to 85% were seen once. Input material: peripheral blood. All receptors derive from a woman between 35 and 50 years old with active or convalescent COVID-19.

The CDR3 sequence: CASSLNGGPVGYTF. In nucleotides, the CDR3 is TGTGCCAGCAGCTTAAACGGGGGGCCGGTTGGCTACACCTTC. The gene calls are TRBV7-9 and TRBJ1-2, with TRBD1 as a possible D gene (6 bases). The germline V gene has CDR1 SEHNR and CDR2 FQNEAQ (reference sequence). Trimming stripped 2 bases from V and 7 bases from J, with 14 bases between. CDR3 length equals 14 residues.

This clone appeared once. The J gene is TRBJ1-1, the V gene TRBV7-7; D remains ambiguous. Per the germline V gene, CDR1 is SSHAT and CDR2 is FNYEAQ (reference sequence). Between the trimmed V and J ends, which lost 2 bases and 1 base, there was a span of 11 bases. This CDR3 comprises 15 residues. The CDR3 loop is CASSLHTPKNTEAFF. DNA of the CDR3: TGTGCCAGCAGCTTACACACCCCCAAGAACACTGAAGCTTTCTTT.

V gene TRBV28 combines with J gene TRBJ1-2; 9 bases are shared with TRBD1. V was clipped by 3 bases and J by 1 base; unmatched bases: 6. Germline V lookup: CDR1 MDHEN, CDR2 SYDVKM. CDR3 length: 16 residues. CDR3 protein: CASSFTGTGYNYGYTF. CDR3 coding DNA: TGTGCCAGCAGTTTCACCGGGACAGGGTATAACTATGGCTACACCTTC.

The chain joins TRBV18 to TRBJ1-2; a possible D gene is TRBD1 (6 bases). V was pared by 1 base and J by 8 bases, with 14 bases between. The CDR3 runs 14 residues. CDR1 is KGHSH and CDR2 is LQKENI in the germline V gene. CDR3 in amino acids: CASSPHQGPEGYTF. CDR3 DNA sequence: TGTGCCAGCTCACCACATCAGGGGCCGGAGGGCTACACCTTC.

This clone was counted only a few times. This rearrangement joins TRBV6-1 to TRBJ1-5; D perhaps matches TRBD1 (5 bases). V lost 0 bases, J lost 3 bases, and 15 bases lay in between. The germline gives CDR1 MNHNS, CDR2 SASEGT. The length of the CDR3 is 17 residues. CDR3 nucleotide sequence: TGTGCCAGCAGTGAAGCAATGACAGCCCGAAACAATCAGCCCCAGCATTTT. Translated, it gives CASSEAMTARNNQPQHF.

The sample holds a few counts of this clone. The rearrangement joins TRBV9 to TRBJ1-2, with 7 bases lining up with TRBD1. The CDR3 consists of 16 residues. Germline lookup yields CDR1 SGDLS and CDR2 YYNGEE. Losses at the gene ends were 0 bases for V and 3 bases for J; bases not matched to a gene: 8. The CDR3 is CASSVAERTGDYGYTF. The DNA for the CDR3 is TGTGCCAGCAGCGTAGCGGAACGGACAGGAGACTATGGCTACACCTTC.

This clone came up once. The V gene is TRBV24-1, the J gene TRBJ1-3, with 8 bases aligning to TRBD1. Germline-derived CDR1 and CDR2 are KGHDR and SFDVKD. The CDR3 totals 16 residues. V dropped 5 bases and J dropped 0; count of bases not matched to a gene: 5. The CDR3 bases are TGTGCCACCAGTGCGACAGGGGTAGGCTCTGGAAACACCATATATTTT. It encodes CATSATGVGSGNTIYF.

The chain couples TRBV19 to TRBJ1-2; perhaps TRBD1 as D (6 bases). Deletions cut 7 bases from V and 2 bases from J, with 20 bases between. The length of the CDR3 is 16 residues. Germline V gene sequence: CDR1 LNHDA, CDR2 SQIVND (reference sequence). Written as DNA, the CDR3 is TGTGCCAGTACCCTCACGGCCGGGACACCCAACTATGGCTACACCTTC. This translates into CASTLTAGTPNYGYTF. Using reference TRBV19 and TRBJ1-2 for the parts outside the CDR3, the full variable domain is DGGITQSPKYLFRKEGQNVTLSCEQNLNHDAMYWYRQDPGQGLRLIYYSQIVNDFQKGDIAEGYSVSREKKESFPLTVTSAQKNPTAFYLCASTLTAGTPNYGYTFGSGTRLTVV.

The gene calls are TRBV7-9 and TRBJ2-3, with D possibly TRBD2 on 6 matching bases. The CDR3 totals 15 residues. CDR1 is SEHNR, CDR2 FQNEAQ, per germline (reference sequence). Trimming left V 5 bases short and J 1 base short, with 13 bases between. Here the CDR3 reads CASSPSWGGTDTQYF. CDR3 bases: TGTGCCAGCAGCCCGAGTTGGGGGGGCACAGATACGCAGTATTTT.

The J gene is TRBJ2-3, the V gene TRBV5-1, with D possibly TRBD2 on 5 matching bases. The CDR3 length is 15 residues. The germline gives CDR1 SGHRS, CDR2 YFSETQ. Deletions cut 0 bases from V and 2 bases from J, with 10 bases between. Here the CDR3 reads CASSLEVEDTDTQYF. In DNA form, the CDR3 reads TGCGCCAGCAGCTTGGAGGTGGAGGACACAGATACGCAGTATTTT. The full variable domain, its missing parts supplied by reference TRBV5-1 and TRBJ2-3, is KAGVTQTPRYLIKTRGQQVTLSCSPISGHRSVSWYQQTPGQGLQFLFEYFSETQRNKGNFPGRFSGRQFSNSRSEMNVSTLELGDSALYLCASSLEVEDTDTQYFGPGTRLTVL.

The J gene is TRBJ1-6, the V gene TRBV19, with a tentative D call TRBD1 (6 bases). Germline CDR1 LNHDA, CDR2 SQIVND (reference sequence). CDR3 length: 16 amino acids. V was clipped by 0 bases and J by 8 bases, with 14 bases between them. CDR3 protein: CASSIDATGNDSPLHF. The CDR3 bases are TGTGCCAGTAGTATAGATGCCACAGGGAACGATTCACCCCTCCACTTT. The whole variable domain, remainder taken from reference TRBV19 and TRBJ1-6, is DGGITQSPKYLFRKEGQNVTLSCEQNLNHDAMYWYRQDPGQGLRLIYYSQIVNDFQKGDIAEGYSVSREKKESFPLTVTSAQKNPTAFYLCASSIDATGNDSPLHFGNGTRLTVT.

The chain carries TRBV7-9 and TRBJ1-1; 8 bases fit TRBD1. Unmatched junction bases numbered 6, after V lost 4 bases and J lost 5 bases. The CDR3 loop spans 14 amino acids. The V gene's germline CDR1 is SEHNR and CDR2 FQNEAQ (reference sequence). The CDR3 loop reads CASSSLTGGTEAFF. The CDR3 DNA is TGTGCCAGCAGCTCACTAACAGGGGGAACTGAAGCTTTCTTT. The full variable domain, its missing parts supplied by reference TRBV7-9 and TRBJ1-1, is DTGVSQNPRHKITKRGQNVTFRCDPISEHNRLYWYRQTLGQGPEFLTYFQNEAQLEKSRLLSDRFSAERPKGSFSTLEIQRTEQGDSAMYLCASSSLTGGTEAFFGQGTRLTVV.

In its sample, this clone was seen a few times. V gene TRBV10-3 combines with J gene TRBJ1-5, with 10 bases lining up with TRBD1. Germline CDR1 ENHRY, CDR2 SYGVKD. The CDR3 is 14 amino acids. V lost 6 bases and J lost 6; bases outside the gene matches: 5. The CDR3 sequence is CAIRGTGVSQPQHF. The CDR3 bases are TGTGCCATCAGAGGGACAGGGGTCAGTCAGCCCCAGCATTTT.

The count of this clone is one. The CDR3 here is CASSGGAGGPDTQYF. In DNA, the CDR3 is TGTGCCAGCAGTGGGGGAGCGGGGGGGCCAGATACGCAGTATTTT. The chain is built from TRBV2 and TRBJ2-3; TRBD2 matches 10 bases. V lost 4 bases to trimming and J lost 4 bases; unmatched junction nucleotides: 5. The CDR3 is 15 amino acids. CDR1 and CDR2 from the germline V gene are SNHLY and FYNNEI.

This sequence joins TRBV16 and TRBJ1-5; D ambiguous. CDR1 is KGHSY, CDR2 FQNENV, per germline. This CDR3 is 13 amino acids long. The V end was cut by 4 bases, the J end by 4 bases, with 8 bases between. The chain's CDR3 is CASSPLSNQPQHF. The CDR3 DNA is TGTGCCAGCAGCCCCCTATCGAATCAGCCCCAGCATTTT. The entire variable domain, with the rest obtained from reference TRBV16 and TRBJ1-5, is as follows: GEEVAQTPKHLVRGEGQKAKLYCAPIKGHSYVFWYQQVLKNEFKFLISFQNENVFDETGMPKERFSAKCLPNSPCSLEIQATKLEDSAVYFCASSPLSNQPQHFGDGTRLSIL.

The chain employs TRBV2 and TRBJ1-1; tentatively, D is TRBD1 (5 bases). The CDR3 is 19 amino acids. CDR1 SNHLY and CDR2 FYNNEI come from the germline V gene. V was shortened by 0 bases and J by 1 base, with 21 bases between the two germline ends. For the CDR3, the DNA is TGTGCCAGCAGTGAAGCTGACAGTGGTGGTTTGGGTCCGAACACTGAAGCTTTCTTT. It codes for CASSEADSGGLGPNTEAFF.

This chain links TRBV27 with TRBJ2-3; 9 bases match TRBD2. V was pared by 2 bases and J by 2 bases, with 5 bases of the junction left unmatched. This CDR3 is 16 amino acids long. The germline gives CDR1 MNHEY, CDR2 SMNVEV (reference sequence). CDR3 in amino acids: CASSLSLAGYTDTQYF. The CDR3 DNA follows: TGTGCCAGCAGTTTAAGTCTAGCGGGGTACACAGATACGCAGTATTTT.

The chain employs TRBV11-3 and TRBJ2-1; 7 nucleotides align to TRBD2. Germline CDR1 is SGHNT and CDR2 is YENEEA. J lost 6 bases, V lost 5 bases, and 7 bases had no gene match. This CDR3 contains 14 residues. The CDR3 sequence is CASSGTSVGNEQFF. As DNA, the CDR3 is TGTGCCAGCAGCGGCACTAGCGTGGGCAATGAGCAGTTCTTC.

This clone was found once. This rearrangement joins TRBV19 to TRBJ2-1, with 13 bases fitting TRBD2. V shed 5 bases and J 8 bases; nucleotides not matched to a gene: 6. The CDR3 covers 15 residues. The V gene's germline CDR1 is LNHDA and CDR2 SQIVND (reference sequence). As DNA, the CDR3 is TGTGCCAGTAGTGCTTGGACTAGCGGGGGAGATGAGCAGTTCTTC. Translated, it gives CASSAWTSGGDEQFF.

In this sample, this clone turned up once. The V gene is TRBV5-6, the J gene TRBJ2-7, with a tentative D call TRBD2 (6 bases). Germline values: CDR1 SGHDT, CDR2 YYEEEE. CDR3 length: 18 residues. V shed 2 bases and J shed 3 bases, with 24 bases lying between them. CDR3 loop: CASSFSRANIGRDYEQYV. DNA for the CDR3: TGTGCCAGCAGCTTTTCCCGAGCCAACATCGGGCGGGACTACGAGCAGTACGTC.